Each of the 20 T cell receptor beta chains below was sequenced from the same sample in a study of blood T cell repertoires in COVID-19 (dated by TCRdb to the early 2020s). The protocol used for the library was the immunoSEQ multiplex PCR assay. TCRdb holds this immuneACCESS table with in-frame rearrangements only. Some clones are missing; in checked studies, unresolved V genes explain under half, and the rest has no known cause. This sample comprises 190,000 or so clones, over 70% of them detected only once. In total, the top ten clones hold approximately 2.9% of the sample. Sequenced: peripheral blood. These TCRs come from a middle-aged man with active or convalescent COVID-19.

V gene TRBV9 combines with J gene TRBJ1-2; 11 bases line up with TRBD1. CDR1 is SGDLS and CDR2 is YYNGEE in the germline V gene. The CDR3 totals 16 residues. The V gene end was trimmed by 3 bases and the J gene end by 4 bases; junction bases not matched to a gene: 8. CDR3 protein: CASSAGQGAGVYGYTF. CDR3 in DNA: TGTGCCAGCAGCGCCGGACAGGGGGCAGGTGTCTATGGCTACACCTTC.

V usage is TRBV5-6 and J usage is TRBJ1-6, with 8 bases identical to TRBD1. With V trimmed by 6 bases and J by 9 bases, 5 bases remained unmatched. CDR3 length equals 13 residues. Germline CDR1 is SGHDT and CDR2 is YYEEEE. This CDR3 reads CASTRTGSSPLHF. The CDR3 nucleotides are TGTGCCAGCACCAGGACAGGGAGTTCACCCCTCCACTTT.

The chain joins TRBV6-5 to TRBJ2-1; 7 nucleotides line up with TRBD2. Germline V gene lookup returns CDR1 MNHEY and CDR2 SVGAGI. With 2 bases clipped from V and 8 bases from J, the junction kept 3 bases outside the gene matches. The CDR3 covers 13 residues. CDR3 nucleotide sequence: TGTGCCAGCAGTTACCTTGCGGGAGATGAGCAGTTCTTC. Residues: CASSYLAGDEQFF.

V usage is TRBV7-9 and J usage is TRBJ1-1; TRBD1 might be the D (6 bases). Trimming left V 2 bases short and J 1 base short, with 14 bases between. Looked up from germline, CDR1 is SEHNR and CDR2 is FQNEAQ (reference sequence). This CDR3 region has 16 residues. The CDR3 is CASSLWWATGNTEAFF. DNA for the CDR3: TGTGCCAGCAGCTTATGGTGGGCGACAGGGAACACTGAAGCTTTCTTT.

J is TRBJ2-1 and V is TRBV4-3; 11 nucleotides match TRBD2. V gave up 2 bases and J gave up 4 bases; unmatched junction bases: 10. Germline loops: CDR1 LGHNA, CDR2 YSLEER. CDR3 length: 18 amino acids. This chain's CDR3 is CASSQFPSTSGGYNEQFF. The CDR3 DNA reads TGCGCCAGCAGCCAATTCCCCTCTACTAGCGGGGGTTACAATGAGCAGTTCTTC.

This chain joins TRBV2 and TRBJ1-2; tentative D call: TRBD1 (5 bases). With 4 bases removed from V and 2 bases from J, the gap between germline ends came to 8 bases. Per the germline V gene, CDR1 is SNHLY and CDR2 is FYNNEI. The CDR3 contains 13 residues. The CDR3 protein is CASSVKGNYGYTF. The CDR3 coding sequence is TGTGCCAGCAGTGTCAAGGGGAACTATGGCTACACCTTC.

The CDR3 sequence: CASTRREGGAHGQFF. DNA of the CDR3: TGTGCCAGTACCCGCCGGGAGGGTGGGGCTCACGGGCAGTTCTTC. This chain links TRBV19 with TRBJ2-1, with TRBD2 identical over 8 bases. Germline CDR1 and CDR2: LNHDA and SQIVND (reference sequence). V shed 7 bases and J 12 bases; nucleotides not matched to a gene: 17. The CDR3 contains 15 residues.

The chain is built from TRBV30 and TRBJ1-1, with D perhaps TRBD1 (6 bases). The CDR3 length is 11 residues. Germline V lookup: CDR1 GTSNPN, CDR2 SVGIG (reference sequence). Trimming pared 5 bases from V and 5 bases from J, leaving 9 bases between. CDR3 loop: CAWDRSTEAFF. The CDR3 DNA is TGTGCCTGGGACAGGAGTACTGAAGCTTTCTTT.

The chain couples TRBV6-5 to TRBJ2-5, with a tentative D call TRBD2 (5 bases). The germline CDR1 and CDR2 sequences are MNHEY and SVGAGI. The CDR3 loop spans 12 amino acids. The V end lost 5 bases, the J end lost 5 bases, and 9 bases lay between the germline ends. This CDR3 is CASSPRRETQYF. As DNA, the CDR3 is TGTGCCAGCAGTCCTCGGAGGGAGACCCAGTACTTC.

The rearrangement joins TRBV5-6 to TRBJ1-1; D not certain. Between the trimmed V and J ends, which lost 2 bases and 0 bases, there was a span of 17 bases. In germline, CDR1 is SGHDT, CDR2 YYEEEE. The CDR3 has 17 amino acids. CDR3 region: CASSFIRSGIMNTEAFF. As DNA, the CDR3 is TGTGCCAGCAGCTTTATAAGGTCAGGTATAATGAACACTGAAGCTTTCTTT. Full variable domain (outside the CDR3, taken from reference TRBV5-6 and TRBJ1-1): DAGVTQSPTHLIKTRGQQVTLRCSPKSGHDTVSWYQQALGQGPQFIFQYYEEEERQRGNFPDRFSGHQFPNYSSELNVNALLLGDSALYLCASSFIRSGIMNTEAFFGQGTRLTVV.

The chain employs TRBV5-4 and TRBJ2-1; a possible D gene is TRBD2 (6 bases). Germline V gene sequence: CDR1 SGHNT, CDR2 YYREEE (reference sequence). CDR3 length equals 15 residues. Between the trimmed V and J ends, which lost 5 bases and 1 base, there was a span of 13 bases. In DNA, the CDR3 is TGTGCCAGCAGTTTGACTAGTAGGTCCTACAATGAGCAGTTCTTC. Residues: CASSLTSRSYNEQFF.

V usage is TRBV5-6 and J usage is TRBJ2-5, with a possible D match to TRBD2 (6 bases). V lost 6 bases and J 2 bases, leaving 11 bases between the germline ends. Per germline, CDR1 SGHDT and CDR2 YYEEEE. The CDR3 is made up of 13 amino acids. CDR3 sequence: CASTREPQETQYF. In nucleotides, the CDR3 is TGTGCCAGCACCCGGGAGCCGCAAGAGACCCAGTACTTC.

The chain joins TRBV5-6 to TRBJ1-1; D is perhaps TRBD1 (6 bases). The germline gives CDR1 SGHDT, CDR2 YYEEEE. The CDR3 length is 16 residues. V was pared by 1 base and J by 0 bases, with 13 bases between. This chain's CDR3 is CASSLRRQVMNTEAFF. The CDR3 nucleotides read TGTGCCAGCAGCTTGAGAAGACAGGTCATGAACACTGAAGCTTTCTTT.

J is TRBJ2-5 and V is TRBV5-1; 13 bases agree with TRBD2. V trimming: 2 bases; J trimming: 5 bases; junction bases outside the gene matches: 9. The CDR3 spans 17 residues. CDR1 is SGHRS, CDR2 YFSETQ, per germline. CDR3 DNA sequence: TGCGCCAGCAGCTTTCTGGGACTAGCGGGATCCGGGGAGACCCAGTACTTC. Protein: CASSFLGLAGSGETQYF.

The V gene is TRBV6-2 or TRBV6-3, the J gene TRBJ1-1; 9 nucleotides align to TRBD1. CDR1 MNHEY and CDR2 SVGEGT come from the germline V gene. With 0 bases clipped from V and 6 bases from J, the junction kept 8 bases outside the gene matches. The CDR3 contains 16 residues. The CDR3 DNA reads as TGTGCCAGCAGTTACTCGAGGGACAGGGTAGTCCCTGAAGCTTTCTTT. As protein: CASSYSRDRVVPEAFF.

The V gene is TRBV19, the J gene TRBJ1-2; 7 bases are shared with TRBD1. Per germline, CDR1 LNHDA and CDR2 SQIVND (reference sequence). V trimming: 3 bases; J trimming: 4 bases; junction bases outside the gene matches: 5. CDR3 length: 14 amino acids. The chain's CDR3 is CASSIGDRFYGYTF. DNA for the CDR3: TGTGCCAGTAGTATCGGGGACAGATTCTATGGCTACACCTTC.

The V and J genes are TRBV6-5 and TRBJ2-7, with a tentative D call TRBD1 (6 bases). This CDR3 comprises 15 residues. The V gene's germline CDR1 is MNHEY and CDR2 SVGAGI. The V end lost 0 bases, the J end lost 3 bases, and 12 bases lay between the germline ends. The CDR3 DNA follows: TGTGCCAGCAGTTACTCTGGGCAGGGGAACTACGAGCAGTACTTC. Its protein product is CASSYSGQGNYEQYF.

This sequence joins TRBV6-5 and TRBJ1-5; 7 bases fit TRBD1. The V segment lost 6 bases and the J segment 9 bases; nucleotides outside the gene matches: 11. The germline V gene encodes CDR1 MNHEY and CDR2 SVGAGI. The CDR3 is made up of 14 amino acids. The CDR3 protein is CASSFQGEGSPQHF. The CDR3 region has the DNA TGTGCCAGCAGCTTCCAGGGGGAAGGGTCGCCCCAGCATTTT.

CDR3 nucleotide sequence: TGTGCCAGCAGCGTAGCATCAGCGAGCTCCTACAATGAGCAGTTCTTC. It yields the protein CASSVASASSYNEQFF. The V gene is TRBV9, the J gene TRBJ2-1, with D unresolved. CDR1 SGDLS and CDR2 YYNGEE come from the germline V gene. The CDR3 spans 16 residues. V was clipped by 0 bases and J by 0 bases, with 10 bases between them.

The chain has TRBV5-1 and TRBJ2-5; 9 bases map to TRBD1. The junction had 8 bases not matched to a gene; V was cut back by 4 bases and J by 4 bases. Germline lookup yields CDR1 SGHRS and CDR2 YFSETQ. The CDR3 consists of 15 residues. This chain's CDR3 is CASSQRTGVSETQYF. For the CDR3, the DNA is TGCGCCAGCAGCCAAAGGACAGGGGTTTCAGAGACCCAGTACTTC.